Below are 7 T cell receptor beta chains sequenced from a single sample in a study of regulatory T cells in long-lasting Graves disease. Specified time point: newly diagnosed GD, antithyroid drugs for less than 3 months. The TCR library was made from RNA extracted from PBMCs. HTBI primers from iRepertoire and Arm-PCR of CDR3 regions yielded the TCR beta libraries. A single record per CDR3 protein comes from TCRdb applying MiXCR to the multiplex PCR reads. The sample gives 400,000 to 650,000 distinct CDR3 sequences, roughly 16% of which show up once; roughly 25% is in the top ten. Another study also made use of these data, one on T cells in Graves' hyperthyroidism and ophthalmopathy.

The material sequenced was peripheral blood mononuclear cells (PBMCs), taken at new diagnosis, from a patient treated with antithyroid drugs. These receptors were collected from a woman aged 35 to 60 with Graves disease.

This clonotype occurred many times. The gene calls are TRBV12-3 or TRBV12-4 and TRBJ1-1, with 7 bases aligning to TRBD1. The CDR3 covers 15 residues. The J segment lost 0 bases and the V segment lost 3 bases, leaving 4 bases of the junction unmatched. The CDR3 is CASSFQTGMNTEAFF. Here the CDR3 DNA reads TGTGCCAGCAGTTTCCAGACAGGGATGAACACTGAAGCTTTCTTT.

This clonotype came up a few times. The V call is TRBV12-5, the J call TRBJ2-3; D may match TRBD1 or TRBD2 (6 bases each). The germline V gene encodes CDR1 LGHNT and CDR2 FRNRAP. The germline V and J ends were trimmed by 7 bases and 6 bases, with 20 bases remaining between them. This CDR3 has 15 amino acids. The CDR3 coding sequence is TGTGCTAGTGCCCAGAGAGGGGGGCCGGGGGATACGCAGTATTTT. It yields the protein CASAQRGGPGDTQYF.

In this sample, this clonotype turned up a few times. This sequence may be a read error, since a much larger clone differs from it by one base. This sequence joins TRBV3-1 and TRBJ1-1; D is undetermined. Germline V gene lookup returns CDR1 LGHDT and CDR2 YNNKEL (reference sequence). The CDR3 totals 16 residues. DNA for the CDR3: TGTACCAGCAGCCAAGTTTCAATCCAAGGGATGGCTGAAGCTTTCTTT. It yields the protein CTSSQVSIQGMAEAFF.

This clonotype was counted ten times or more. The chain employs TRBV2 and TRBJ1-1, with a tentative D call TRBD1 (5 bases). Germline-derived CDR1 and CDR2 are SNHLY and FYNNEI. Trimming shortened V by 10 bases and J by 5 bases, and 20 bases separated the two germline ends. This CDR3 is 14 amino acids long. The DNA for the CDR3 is TGTGCCATCTTACAATCAGGGTTTTCTACTGAAGCTTTCTTT. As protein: CAILQSGFSTEAFF.

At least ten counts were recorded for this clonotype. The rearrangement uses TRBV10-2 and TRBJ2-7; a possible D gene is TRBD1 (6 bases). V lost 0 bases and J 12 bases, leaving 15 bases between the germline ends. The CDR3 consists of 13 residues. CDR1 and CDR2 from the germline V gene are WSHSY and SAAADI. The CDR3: CASSESPLTGLYF. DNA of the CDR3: TGCGCCAGCAGTGAGTCTCCCCTCACAGGGTTGTACTTC.

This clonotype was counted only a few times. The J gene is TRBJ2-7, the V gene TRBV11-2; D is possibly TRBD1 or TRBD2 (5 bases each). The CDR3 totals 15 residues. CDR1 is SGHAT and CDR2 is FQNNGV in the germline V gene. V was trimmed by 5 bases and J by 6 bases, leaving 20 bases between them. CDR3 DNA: TGTGCCAGCAGCAAGAGTCCGGGGACCTCCAGCGAGCAGTACTTC. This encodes CASSKSPGTSSEQYF.

Written as DNA, the CDR3 is TGTGCCAGCTCTCCCCAGGGCGGAAACGCGTGGGGAAACACCATATATTTT. This sequence encodes CASSPQGGNAWGNTIYF. The chain links TRBV18 to TRBJ1-3; perhaps TRBD1 as D (5 bases). The V gene lost 6 bases and the J gene lost 4 bases, with 22 bases spanning the gap. Germline V gene lookup returns CDR1 KGHSH and CDR2 LQKENI. The CDR3 is made up of 17 amino acids.